This is a list of T cell receptor beta chains from one sample in a study of tumor-infiltrating lymphocytes in primary liver carcinoma. TCRdb re-analysed the multiplex PCR reads in MiXCR, keeping a single row per CDR3 protein. The sample holds 75,000 to 80,000 distinct CDR3 sequences, approximately 70% seen once. The material sequenced was tumor-adjacent normal liver tissue. The receptors were gathered from a man aged 40-50 years with primary liver carcinoma and hepatitis B virus infection. The CDR3 runs from the conserved cysteine through the conserved F or W. A D gene is named only where the DNA matches it firmly. Size tells how often a clone was seen (once, few, many) or the class of an expanded clone, and some rows leave it out.

d_call clone_size j_call v_call cdr3_nt cdr3_aa
. . TRBJ2-5 TRBV6-5 TGTGTCAGCAGTACCGGGGGAGAGACACAGTACTTC CVSSTGGETQYF
TRBD2 . TRBJ2-1 TRBV6-5 TGTGCCATCAGTAGACTAGCCTCCAATGAGCAGTTCTTC CAISRLASNEQFF
TRBD2 . TRBJ2-1 TRBV7-8 TGTGCCAGCAACTTGTTAGGAGGTAGCGGGAGAACCAATGAGCAATTCTTC CASNLLGGSGRTNEQFF
TRBD1 . TRBJ1-2 TRBV2 TGTGCCAGCAGGTCCGGGACAGGGGACTATGGCTACACCTTC CASRSGTGDYGYTF
. . TRBJ2-1 TRBV6-5 TGTGCCAGCAGTTACGGAAGTAGCTTTAACAACGAGCGGTTCTTC CASSYGSSFNNERFF
. . TRBJ2-2 TRBV6-5 TGTACCAGCACGCCCCAGATTGTGATCACCGGGGAGCTGTTTTTT CTSTPQIVITGELFF
. . TRBJ2-5 TRBV29-1 TGCAGCGTTGGGCTCGGACAAGAAGAGACCCGGTACTTC CSVGLGQEETRYF
TRBD1 few TRBJ1-1 TRBV7-6 TGTGCCAGCAGCACTCGGGACAGGGAGGGAACTGAAGCTTTCTTT CASSTRDREGTEAFF
. . TRBJ1-3 TRBV10-3 TGTGCCATCAATGAGTCCATTATGGCAGGGGGAAACACCATATATTTT CAINESIMAGGNTIYF
. many TRBJ2-7 TRBV11-2 TGTGCCAGCAGCCCTCGACAGTCCTACGAGCAGTACTTC CASSPRQSYEQYF
. many TRBJ2-3 TRBV7-9 TGTGCCAGCAGCTTGTGGGGGGAGGGGGTAAACGGTGCAGATACGCAGTATTTT CASSLWGEGVNGADTQYF
. . TRBJ2-2 TRBV12-3/TRBV12-4 TGTGCCAGCATAAGGCACCCCGGGGAGCTGTTTTTT CASIRHPGELFF
TRBD2 . TRBJ2-1 TRBV28 TGTGCCAGCAGATTGTTAGCGGGTAACAATGAGCAATTCTTC CASRLLAGNNEQFF
. many TRBJ2-5 TRBV28 TGTGCCAGCAGCCCACGGGTGGGGACCCAGTACTTC CASSPRVGTQYF
. . TRBJ2-7 TRBV19 TGTGCCAGTAGGAGACGGGAGATCTACGAGCAGTACTTC CASRRREIYEQYF
TRBD2 few TRBJ2-1 TRBV15 TGTGCCACCAGCGGAGGAGGGCTAGCGGGGACCCTTGAGCAGTTCTTC CATSGGGLAGTLEQFF
. . TRBJ2-5 TRBV29-1 TGCAGCTTTAAGACAGCATCGTTTCAAGAGACACAGTATTTC CSFKTASFQETQYF
TRBD2 . TRBJ2-5 TRBV6-6 TGTGCCAGCTTGGGAGGGTCCCAAGAGACTCAGAACTTC CASLGGSQETQNF
TRBD1 once TRBJ1-1 TRBV28 TGTGCCAGCACCTCGGGACAGACGAACACTGAACTTTTCTTT CASTSGQTNTELFF
TRBD2 many TRBJ2-7 TRBV28 TGTGCCAGCAGTCGGGGCGGGGGAACCTACGAGCAGTACTTC CASSRGGGTYEQYF
. . TRBJ2-7 TRBV7-9 TGTGCCAGCAGCTTAGAAAGGGGCGGCTACGAGCAGTATTTC CASSLERGGYEQYF
. . TRBJ2-2 TRBV6-5 TGTGCTATCAGTTACCGCAGAACAGGAGGGGAGCTGTTTTTT CAISYRRTGGELFF
TRBD2 . TRBJ2-3 TRBV10-2 TGCGCCAGCAGTTCCGGGACTAGCGGGAGTGGTACGCAGTGTTTT CASSSGTSGSGTQCF
. once TRBJ2-3 TRBV9 TGTGCCAGCAGCGTTACCGGGACGGAGAGGGATACGCAGTATTTT CASSVTGTERDTQYF
. . TRBJ2-7 TRBV29-1 TGCAGCGTTGTGTCACGGTCCTACGAGCAGTACTTC CSVVSRSYEQYF
. . TRBJ1-5 TRBV11-2 TGTGCCAGCAACTTAGAGGTGGGTCAGCCACCGCATTTT CASNLEVGQPPHF
. . TRBJ1-1 TRBV29-1 TGCAGTGTTGCCGGGGGGCAAAGGAACACTGAAGCTTTATTT CSVAGGQRNTEALF
. . TRBJ2-7 TRBV28 TGTGCCGGCAGTCCCGGACACCAGGGGGGGGACGAGCAGTACTTC CAGSPGHQGGDEQYF
. . TRBJ2-5 TRBV5-6 TGCTCCAGCAACTTGGGATGGGGGGTAGCGGAGACCCAGTACTTC CSSNLGWGVAETQYF
TRBD2 many TRBJ2-2 TRBV7-8 TGTGCCAGCAGCTTACTAGCGGGAGGGGGCGGGGAGCTGTTTTTT CASSLLAGGGGELFF
. . TRBJ2-3 TRBV14 TGTGACAGCAGCCCACAACTTCTAGGCGCAGATACGCAGTATTTT CDSSPQLLGADTQYF
TRBD1 . TRBJ2-1 TRBV7-9 TGTGCCGGCAGCATGTACAGGGGGCAGGGGAATGAGCAGTTCTTC CAGSMYRGQGNEQFF
. . TRBJ2-1 TRBV11-2 TGTGCCAGCAGATTAAGCCAGGGGAACTACAATGAGCAGTTATTC CASRLSQGNYNEQLF
. . TRBJ2-7 TRBV10-3 TGTGCCATCAGTGAGTTCCCTCTAACGGGTGATGACTACGAGCAGTACTTC CAISEFPLTGDDYEQYF
TRBD2 once TRBJ2-3 TRBV6-6 TGTGCCAGCAGTTACGACCTAGCGGTGAGCACAGATATGCAGTATTTT CASSYDLAVSTDMQYF
. . TRBJ2-4 TRBV4-2 TGTGCCAGCAGTCAAGATGCTTTAACGATGGGGACCGCCAAAATCATTCAGTACTTC CASSQDALTMGTAKIIQYF
. few TRBJ1-1 TRBV29-1 TGCAGCGTTGGTAGGGGCTGGGGGATGAACAACGAAGCTTTCTTT CSVGRGWGMNNEAFF
TRBD1 . TRBJ1-2 TRBV28 TGTGCCAGCAATGCCCCCCATCCCCCGGGACAGGGGATTTATGGCTACACCTTC CASNAPHPPGQGIYGYTF
. . TRBJ2-7 TRBV6-6 TGTGCCAGTGGTTACTCGACGCTGGTCCACGAGCAGTACTTC CASGYSTLVHEQYF
TRBD1 . TRBJ2-7 TRBV28 TGTGCCAGCAGTTTAGGACAGGGACCGGCCTACGAGCAACACTTC CASSLGQGPAYEQHF
. . TRBJ2-2 TRBV11-2 TGTGCCAGCAGCGTGATCGTGGAGCTGTTTTTC CASSVIVELFF
TRBD2 . TRBJ2-2 TRBV6-5 TGTGCCAGCAGTCACAAAATGGCGGGAGCCACCGGGGAGCTGTTTTTT CASSHKMAGATGELFF
TRBD2 . TRBJ2-3 TRBV6-6 TGTACCAGCAGTGTCCTAGCGGGAGTGGGTCCAGATACGCAGTATTTT CTSSVLAGVGPDTQYF
. . TRBJ2-6 TRBV6-1 TGTGCAAGCTGTGGGACGGCCGATGGGGCCAACGTCCTGATTTTC CASCGTADGANVLIF